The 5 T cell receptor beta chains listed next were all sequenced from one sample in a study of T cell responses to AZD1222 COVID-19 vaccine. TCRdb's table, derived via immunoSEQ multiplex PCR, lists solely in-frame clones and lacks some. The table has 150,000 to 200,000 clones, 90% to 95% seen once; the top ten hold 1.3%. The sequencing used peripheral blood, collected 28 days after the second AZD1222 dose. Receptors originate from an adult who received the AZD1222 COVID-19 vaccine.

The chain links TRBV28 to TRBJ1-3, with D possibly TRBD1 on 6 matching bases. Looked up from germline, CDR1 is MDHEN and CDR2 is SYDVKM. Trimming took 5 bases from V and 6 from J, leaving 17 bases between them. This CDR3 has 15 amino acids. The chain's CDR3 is CASSALGASSNTIYF. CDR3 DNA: TGTGCCAGCAGTGCCCTGGGGGCGTCTTCAAACACCATATATTTT.

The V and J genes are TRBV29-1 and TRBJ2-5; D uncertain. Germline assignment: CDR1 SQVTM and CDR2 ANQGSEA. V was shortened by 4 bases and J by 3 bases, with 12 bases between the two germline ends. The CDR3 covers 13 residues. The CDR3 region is CSVGVRLEETQYF. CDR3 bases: TGCAGCGTTGGAGTCAGGCTGGAAGAGACCCAGTACTTC.

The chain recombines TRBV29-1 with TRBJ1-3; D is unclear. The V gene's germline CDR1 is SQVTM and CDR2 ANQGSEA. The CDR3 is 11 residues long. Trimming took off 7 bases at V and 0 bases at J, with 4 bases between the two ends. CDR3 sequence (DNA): TGCAGCGCCATCTCTGGAAACACCATATATTTT. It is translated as CSAISGNTIYF.

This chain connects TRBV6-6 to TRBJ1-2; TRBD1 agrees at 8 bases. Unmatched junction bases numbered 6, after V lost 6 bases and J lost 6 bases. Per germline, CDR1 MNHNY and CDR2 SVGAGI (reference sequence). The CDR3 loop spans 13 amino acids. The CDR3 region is CASSGTGRDGYTF. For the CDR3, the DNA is TGTGCCAGCAGCGGGACAGGAAGGGATGGCTACACCTTC.

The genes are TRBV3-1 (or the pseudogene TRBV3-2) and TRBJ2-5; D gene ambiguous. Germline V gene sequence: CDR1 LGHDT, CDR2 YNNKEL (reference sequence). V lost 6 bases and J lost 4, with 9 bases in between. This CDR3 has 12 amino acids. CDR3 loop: CASRSSGETQYF. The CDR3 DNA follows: TGTGCCAGCAGGTCCTCGGGAGAGACCCAGTACTTC.